These T cell receptor beta chains were read from a single sample in a study of blood T cell repertoires in COVID-19. Sequencing was performed with immunoSEQ multiplex PCR; in TCRdb, only in-frame clones are kept and a portion is missing. The sample shows more than 200,000 clones, 75% to 90% of them seen only once. Sequencing used peripheral blood. These receptors all come from a man aged 35-49 years with acute or convalescent COVID-19. CDR3s include the opening cysteine and the closing phenylalanine or tryptophan. A D gene is named only where the DNA matches it firmly. Clone size is shown for a subset of rows, as once, few, many or a class of expanded clone.

v_call: TRBV10-3
d_call: TRBD1
clone_size: -
j_call: TRBJ1-6
cdr3_aa: CAISERQGDSPLHF
cdr3_nt: TGTGCCATCAGTGAAAGGCAGGGGGATTCACCCCTCCACTTT

v_call: TRBV5-6
d_call: -
clone_size: -
j_call: TRBJ2-3
cdr3_aa: CASSLWGREINPDTQYF
cdr3_nt: TGTGCCAGCAGCTTGTGGGGCAGGGAAATCAACCCAGATACGCAGTATTTT

v_call: TRBV6-5
d_call: -
clone_size: -
j_call: TRBJ2-7
cdr3_aa: CASSTSWAPSYEQYF
cdr3_nt: TGTGCCAGCAGTACCTCCTGGGCCCCCTCCTACGAGCAGTACTTC

v_call: TRBV23-1
d_call: -
clone_size: once
j_call: TRBJ1-2
cdr3_aa: CASSPPRANYGYTF
cdr3_nt: TGCGCCAGCAGTCCACCCCGGGCTAACTATGGCTACACCTTC

v_call: TRBV2
d_call: TRBD2
clone_size: -
j_call: TRBJ2-3
cdr3_aa: CASSVAGGGSSTDTQYF
cdr3_nt: TGTGCCAGCAGTGTGGCGGGAGGAGGATCTAGCACAGATACGCAGTATTTT

v_call: TRBV2
d_call: -
clone_size: -
j_call: TRBJ1-1
cdr3_aa: CACGRGNTEAFF
cdr3_nt: TGTGCCTGCGGACGGGGGAACACTGAAGCTTTCTTT

v_call: TRBV6-5
d_call: -
clone_size: -
j_call: TRBJ2-7
cdr3_aa: CASSPYSGLSYEQYF
cdr3_nt: TGTGCCAGCAGTCCTTACTCCGGGTTGTCCTACGAGCAGTACTTC

v_call: TRBV3-1/TRBV3-2
d_call: -
clone_size: -
j_call: TRBJ2-2
cdr3_aa: CASSQGYRQDTGELFF
cdr3_nt: TGTGCCAGCAGCCAAGGTTACAGGCAGGACACCGGGGAGCTGTTTTTT

v_call: TRBV6-4
d_call: TRBD2
clone_size: -
j_call: TRBJ2-2
cdr3_aa: CASSAGRETGELFF
cdr3_nt: TGTGCCAGCAGTGCAGGGAGGGAAACCGGGGAGCTGTTTTTT

v_call: TRBV11-3
d_call: TRBD1
clone_size: -
j_call: TRBJ2-7
cdr3_aa: CASSLDRPWDRKSYEQYF
cdr3_nt: TGTGCCAGCAGCTTAGATCGCCCCTGGGACAGGAAATCCTACGAGCAGTACTTC

v_call: TRBV14
d_call: -
clone_size: -
j_call: TRBJ2-1
cdr3_aa: CASSQGYRAYNEQFF
cdr3_nt: TGTGCCAGCAGCCAAGGGTACCGGGCCTACAATGAGCAGTTCTTC

v_call: TRBV5-8
d_call: TRBD1
clone_size: few
j_call: TRBJ2-7
cdr3_aa: CASSPRRDRPYEQYF
cdr3_nt: TGTGCCAGCAGCCCGAGGAGGGACAGGCCCTACGAGCAGTACTTC

v_call: TRBV7-8
d_call: TRBD1
clone_size: -
j_call: TRBJ1-4
cdr3_aa: CASSLSTGGNEKLFF
cdr3_nt: TGTGCCAGCAGCTTATCGACAGGGGGGAATGAAAAACTGTTTTTT

v_call: TRBV28
d_call: -
clone_size: -
j_call: TRBJ2-1
cdr3_aa: CASSLAGSNNEQFF
cdr3_nt: TGTGCCAGCAGTTTGGCGGGGTCGAACAATGAGCAGTTCTTC

v_call: TRBV5-4
d_call: -
clone_size: -
j_call: TRBJ2-1
cdr3_aa: CASSLLVAASYNEQFF
cdr3_nt: TGTGCCAGCAGCTTGTTGGTAGCGGCCTCCTACAATGAGCAGTTCTTC

v_call: TRBV5-1
d_call: -
clone_size: many
j_call: TRBJ2-2
cdr3_aa: CASSLAANTGELFF
cdr3_nt: TGCGCCAGCAGCTTGGCCGCGAACACCGGGGAGCTGTTTTTT

v_call: TRBV27
d_call: -
clone_size: few
j_call: TRBJ1-2
cdr3_aa: CASRTANYGYTF
cdr3_nt: TGTGCCAGCAGGACAGCTAACTATGGCTACACCTTC

v_call: TRBV6-2/TRBV6-3
d_call: TRBD2
clone_size: -
j_call: TRBJ2-3
cdr3_aa: CASSYGTSGHTDTQYF
cdr3_nt: TGTGCCAGCAGTTACGGGACTAGCGGGCACACAGATACGCAGTATTTT

v_call: TRBV6-4
d_call: TRBD1
clone_size: -
j_call: TRBJ2-3
cdr3_aa: CASSDWTGTQYF
cdr3_nt: TGTGCCAGCAGTGATTGGACAGGGACGCAGTATTTT

v_call: TRBV5-1
d_call: TRBD2
clone_size: -
j_call: TRBJ2-1
cdr3_aa: CASSPRGDTQDNEQFF
cdr3_nt: TGCGCCAGCAGCCCGCGGGGGGACACCCAGGACAATGAGCAGTTCTTC

v_call: TRBV18
d_call: -
clone_size: few
j_call: TRBJ1-3
cdr3_aa: CASSQALATAGNTIYF
cdr3_nt: TGTGCCAGCTCACAAGCACTCGCGACAGCTGGAAACACCATATATTTT

v_call: TRBV4-3
d_call: -
clone_size: -
j_call: TRBJ1-1
cdr3_aa: CASSQDNVGRTEAFF
cdr3_nt: TGCGCCAGCAGCCAAGATAACGTCGGTCGGACTGAAGCTTTCTTT

v_call: TRBV7-2
d_call: -
clone_size: -
j_call: TRBJ2-7
cdr3_aa: CASSSYTSYEQYF
cdr3_nt: TGTGCCAGCAGTAGTTATACCTCCTACGAGCAGTACTTC

v_call: TRBV2
d_call: TRBD1
clone_size: -
j_call: TRBJ1-1
cdr3_aa: CASSVQGVSTEAFF
cdr3_nt: TGTGCCAGCAGTGTACAGGGGGTGAGCACTGAAGCTTTCTTT

v_call: TRBV5-1
d_call: TRBD1
clone_size: -
j_call: TRBJ2-2
cdr3_aa: CASSLALQGIYTGELFF
cdr3_nt: TGCGCCAGCAGCTTGGCCCTACAGGGGATCTACACCGGGGAGCTGTTTTTT

v_call: TRBV25-1
d_call: -
clone_size: -
j_call: TRBJ1-5
cdr3_aa: CASSESYRGPQHF
cdr3_nt: TGTGCCAGCAGTGAAAGCTATCGAGGGCCCCAGCATTTT

v_call: TRBV28
d_call: TRBD1
clone_size: -
j_call: TRBJ2-3
cdr3_aa: CASSIGTGGNTDTQYF
cdr3_nt: TGTGCCAGCAGTATCGGGACAGGGGGCAACACAGATACGCAGTATTTT

v_call: TRBV5-4
d_call: -
clone_size: -
j_call: TRBJ2-3
cdr3_aa: CASAGGDTQYF
cdr3_nt: TGTGCCAGCGCTGGGGGGGATACGCAGTATTTT

v_call: TRBV7-2
d_call: -
clone_size: -
j_call: TRBJ1-3
cdr3_aa: CASSPFGSSGNTIYF
cdr3_nt: TGTGCCAGCAGCCCCTTTGGTAGCTCTGGAAACACCATATATTTT

v_call: TRBV28
d_call: -
clone_size: -
j_call: TRBJ1-3
cdr3_aa: CASSLFTTSGNTIYF
cdr3_nt: TGTGCCAGCAGTTTATTTACAACCTCTGGAAACACCATATATTTT

v_call: TRBV25-1
d_call: -
clone_size: -
j_call: TRBJ2-5
cdr3_aa: CASSANYRAGARETQYF
cdr3_nt: TGTGCCAGCAGTGCAAATTACCGCGCGGGCGCTAGGGAGACCCAGTACTTC

v_call: TRBV5-4
d_call: -
clone_size: -
j_call: TRBJ1-2
cdr3_aa: CASSGQNDYGYTF
cdr3_nt: TGTGCCAGCAGCGGCCAAAACGACTATGGCTACACCTTC

v_call: TRBV4-1
d_call: TRBD1
clone_size: -
j_call: TRBJ2-3
cdr3_aa: CASSRQTGTGGFGDTQYF
cdr3_nt: TGCGCCAGCAGCCGTCAAACCGGGACAGGGGGTTTTGGGGATACGCAGTATTTT

v_call: TRBV6-4
d_call: TRBD2
clone_size: -
j_call: TRBJ2-2
cdr3_aa: CATSGRDTGELFF
cdr3_nt: TGTGCCACTAGCGGGAGAGACACCGGGGAGCTGTTTTTT

v_call: TRBV2
d_call: TRBD1
clone_size: -
j_call: TRBJ1-5
cdr3_aa: CAGTNDRVNQPQHF
cdr3_nt: TGTGCCGGTACGAACGACAGGGTTAATCAGCCCCAGCATTTT